This T cell receptor (beta chain) was profiled in a study of T cells in Graves' hyperthyroidism and ophthalmopathy. The study, taken as a whole, reports: A 13 V-J signature model discriminated ophthalmopathy versus stable hyperthyroidism. Most expanded thyroid clonotypes above 0.001 also appeared in blood.

Germline V lookup: CDR1 MNHEY, CDR2 SVGAGI. The CDR3 consists of 13 residues. V shed 4 bases and J shed 0 bases, with 6 bases lying between them. RNA transcripts yielded amplified TCR beta CDR3 regions. The study used the HTBI primer set for a first-round RT-PCR of the TCR CDR3. From the multiplex PCR reads, TCRdb called clonotypes with MiXCR, one entry per CDR3 protein. This sample carries approximately 620,000 distinct CDR3 sequences, 16% of them seen once, and the ten largest clones take less than 3.5%. Each person with ophthalmopathy scored at least 3 on the Clinical Activity Score, reached NOSPECS grade 4 or higher, and had been ill under 3 months. With regard to this clonotype: Its antigen is unknown. A read error may explain this, as a much larger clone is one base away.

Sample: blood. This receptor was identified in a woman between 35 and 50 years old with Graves' ophthalmopathy. V and J are TRBV6-5 and TRBJ1-1; D gene ambiguous. CDR3: CASSFELNTEAFF. CDR3 DNA: TGTGCCAGCAGTTTCGAGTTGAACACTGAAGCTTTCTTT.